This T cell receptor beta chain was identified in a study of STAT3 mutations in large granular lymphocyte leukemia. Libraries were prepared by immunoSEQ multiplex PCR; TCRdb keeps only in-frame clonotypes and omits some of them. The sample includes under 9,500 clones, more than 85% of them seen just once. This clone appeared once. Its antigen is still unknown. Points from the study as a whole: At least one immunodominant TCR beta clonotype appeared in every T-cell large granular lymphocyte leukemia patient.

CDR3 length equals 17 residues. V lost 9 bases and J lost 0, with 21 bases in between. Per the germline V gene, CDR1 is LNHDA and CDR2 is SQIVND (reference sequence). The chain joins TRBV19 to TRBJ2-4, with D perhaps matching TRBD1 or TRBD2 (5 bases each). The sequence came from a man aged 55 to 70 with T-cell large granular lymphocyte leukemia. Some clones in this sample may be carry-over from other donors' samples. The sample was peripheral blood mononuclear cells. CDR3 residues: CASIPGSGGLAKNIQYF. CDR3 coding DNA: TGTGCCAGCATTCCAGGGTCTGGCGGACTAGCCAAAAACATTCAGTACTTC.